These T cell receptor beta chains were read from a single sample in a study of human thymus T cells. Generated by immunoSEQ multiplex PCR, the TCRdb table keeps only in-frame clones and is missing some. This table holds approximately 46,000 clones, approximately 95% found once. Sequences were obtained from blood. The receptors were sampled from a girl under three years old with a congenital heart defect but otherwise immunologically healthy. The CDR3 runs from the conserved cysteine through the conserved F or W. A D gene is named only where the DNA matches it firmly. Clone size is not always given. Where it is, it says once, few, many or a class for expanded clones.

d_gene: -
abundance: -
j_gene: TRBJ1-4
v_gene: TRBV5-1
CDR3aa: CASSQDPGYNEKLFF
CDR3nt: TGCGCCAGCAGCCAGGATCCGGGCTATAATGAAAAACTGTTTTTT

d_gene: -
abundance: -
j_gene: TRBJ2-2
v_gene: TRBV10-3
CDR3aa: CATRKQGRELFF
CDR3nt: TGTGCCACCAGGAAACAGGGACGCGAGCTGTTTTTT

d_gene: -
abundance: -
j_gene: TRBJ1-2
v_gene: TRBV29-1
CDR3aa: CSGLLTGGYDGYTF
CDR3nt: TGCAGCGGTTTGTTGACAGGAGGTTATGATGGCTACACCTTC

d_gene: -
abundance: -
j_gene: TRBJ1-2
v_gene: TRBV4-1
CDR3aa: CASSPQQGNYGYTF
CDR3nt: TGCGCCAGCAGCCCCCAGCAGGGAAACTATGGCTACACCTTC

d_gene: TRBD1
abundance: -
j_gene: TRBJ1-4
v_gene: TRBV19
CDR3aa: CASSKEDRFATNEKLFF
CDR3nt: TGTGCCAGTAGTAAAGAGGACAGGTTTGCAACTAATGAAAAACTGTTTTTT

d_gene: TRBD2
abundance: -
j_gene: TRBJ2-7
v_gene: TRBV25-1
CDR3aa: CASTRYGTSSSYEQYF
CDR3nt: TGTGCCAGCACCCGTTATGGGACTAGCAGCTCCTACGAGCAGTACTTC

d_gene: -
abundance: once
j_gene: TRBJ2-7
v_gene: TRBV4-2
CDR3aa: CASSQGRSSYEQYF
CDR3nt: TGTGCCAGCAGCCAAGGCCGAAGCTCCTACGAGCAGTACTTC

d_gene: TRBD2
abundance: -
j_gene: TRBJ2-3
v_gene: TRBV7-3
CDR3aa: CASSPGLAGAEDTQYF
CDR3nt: TGTGCCAGCAGCCCAGGACTAGCGGGAGCTGAAGATACGCAGTATTTT

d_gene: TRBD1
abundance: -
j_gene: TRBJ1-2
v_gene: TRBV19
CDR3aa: CATYTGTESHGYTF
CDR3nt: TGTGCCACTTATACCGGGACAGAGAGCCATGGCTACACCTTC

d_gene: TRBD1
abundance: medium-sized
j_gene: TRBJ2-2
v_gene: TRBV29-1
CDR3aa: CSVDTGTGAGELFF
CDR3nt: TGCAGCGTTGACACCGGGACAGGGGCCGGGGAGCTGTTTTTT

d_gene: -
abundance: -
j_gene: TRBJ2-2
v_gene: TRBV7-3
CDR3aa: CASSFVGHRGAVF
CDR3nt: TGTGCCAGCAGCTTCGTCGGACACCGGGGAGCTGTTTTT

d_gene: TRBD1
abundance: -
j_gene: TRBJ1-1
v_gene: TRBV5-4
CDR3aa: CASSFVRQGNTEAFF
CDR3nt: TGTGCCAGCAGCTTTGTCCGACAGGGGAACACTGAAGCTTTCTTT

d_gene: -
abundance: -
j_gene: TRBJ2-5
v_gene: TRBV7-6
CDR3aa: CASSNLSLVGAGVETQYF
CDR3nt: TGTGCCAGCAGCAATCTCTCCTTAGTGGGAGCAGGAGTGGAGACCCAGTACTTC

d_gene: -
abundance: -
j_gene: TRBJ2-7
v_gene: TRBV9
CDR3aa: CASSVEEENDEQYF
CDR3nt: TGTGCCAGCAGCGTAGAAGAGGAGAACGACGAGCAGTACTTC

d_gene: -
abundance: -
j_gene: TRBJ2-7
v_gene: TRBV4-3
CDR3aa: CASSQEYREFYEQYF
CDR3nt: TGCGCCAGCAGCCAAGAGTACAGGGAATTCTACGAGCAGTACTTC

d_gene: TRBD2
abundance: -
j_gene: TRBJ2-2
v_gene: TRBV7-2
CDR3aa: CASSLVGGSLDTPTGELFF
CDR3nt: TGTGCCAGCAGCTTAGTCGGCGGGAGCCTGGACACACCCACCGGGGAGCTGTTTTTT

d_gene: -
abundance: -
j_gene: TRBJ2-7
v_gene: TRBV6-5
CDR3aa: CASSYSGTAPYEQYF
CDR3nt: TGTGCCAGCAGTTATTCCGGGACGGCTCCCTACGAGCAGTACTTC

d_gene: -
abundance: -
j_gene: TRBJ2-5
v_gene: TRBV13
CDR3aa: CASSLEGTQYF
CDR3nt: TGTGCCAGCAGCTTAGAAGGGACCCAGTACTTC

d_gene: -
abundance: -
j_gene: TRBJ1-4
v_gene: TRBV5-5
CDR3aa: CASSLRAGYGEKLFF
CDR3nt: TGTGCCAGCAGCTTGAGAGCAGGGTATGGTGAAAAACTGTTTTTT

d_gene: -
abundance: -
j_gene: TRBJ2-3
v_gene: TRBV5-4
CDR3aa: CASSLEAPDTQYF
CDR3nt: TGTGCCAGCAGCTTGGAAGCCCCAGATACGCAGTATTTT

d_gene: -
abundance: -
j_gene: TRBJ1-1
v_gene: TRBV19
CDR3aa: CASSQPGILTEAFF
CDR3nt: TGTGCCAGTAGTCAGCCGGGGATTTTGACTGAAGCTTTCTTT

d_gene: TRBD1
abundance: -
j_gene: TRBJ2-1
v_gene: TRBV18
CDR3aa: CASSPGTGGDREQFF
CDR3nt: TGTGCCAGCTCCCCCGGGACAGGGGGGGATCGTGAGCAGTTCTTC

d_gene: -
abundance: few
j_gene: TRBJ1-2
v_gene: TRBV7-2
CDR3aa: CASSENRDGYTF
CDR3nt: TGTGCCAGCAGCGAGAACAGGGATGGCTACACCTTC

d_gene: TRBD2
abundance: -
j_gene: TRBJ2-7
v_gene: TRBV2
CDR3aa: CASSSLAGGSEQYF
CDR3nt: TGTGCCAGCAGTTCGTTAGCGGGAGGTAGCGAGCAGTACTTC

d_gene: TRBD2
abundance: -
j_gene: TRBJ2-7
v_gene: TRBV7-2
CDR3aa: CASSLASGGGTTYEQYF
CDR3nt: TGTGCCAGCAGCTTAGCGTCGGGCGGGGGGACGACCTACGAGCAGTACTTC

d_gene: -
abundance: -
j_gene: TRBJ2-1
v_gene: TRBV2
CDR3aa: CASSPSPVRNEQFF
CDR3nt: TGTGCCAGCAGCCCCAGTCCCGTGAGAAATGAGCAGTTCTTC

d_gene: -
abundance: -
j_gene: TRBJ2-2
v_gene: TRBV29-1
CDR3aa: CSVVNTGELFF
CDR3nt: TGCAGCGTCGTGAACACCGGGGAGCTGTTTTTT

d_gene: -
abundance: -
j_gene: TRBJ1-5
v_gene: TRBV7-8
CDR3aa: CASSLAIVGGLNQPQHF
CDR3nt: TGTGCCAGCAGCTTAGCTATAGTTGGGGGGCTCAATCAGCCCCAGCATTTT

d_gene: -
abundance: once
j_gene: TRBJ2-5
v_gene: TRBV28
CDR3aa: CASSPTVNVIRLFIETQYF
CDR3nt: TGTGCCAGCAGTCCGACAGTAAATGTTATCCGATTGTTCATAGAGACCCAGTACTTC

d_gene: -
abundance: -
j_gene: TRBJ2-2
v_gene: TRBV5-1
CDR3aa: CASSLGPKSGELFF
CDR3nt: TGCGCCAGCAGCTTGGGACCAAAGTCCGGGGAGCTGTTTTTT

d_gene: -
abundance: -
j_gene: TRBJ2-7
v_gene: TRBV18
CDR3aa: CASSLKGAHEQYF
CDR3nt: TGTGCCAGCTCACTTAAGGGTGCCCACGAGCAGTACTTC

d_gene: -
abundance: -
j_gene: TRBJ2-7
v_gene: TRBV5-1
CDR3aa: CASSPEAAYDEQYF
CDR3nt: TGCGCCAGCAGTCCCGAGGCTGCGTATGACGAGCAGTACTTC

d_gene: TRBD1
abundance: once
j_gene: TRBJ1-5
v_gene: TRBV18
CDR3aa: CASSLGQAGQPQHF
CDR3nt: TGTGCCAGCTCCCTCGGACAGGCGGGTCAGCCCCAGCATTTT

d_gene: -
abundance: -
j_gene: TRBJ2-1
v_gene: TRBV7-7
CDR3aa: CASSSNRRDEQFF
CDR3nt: TGTGCTAGCAGCTCCAACAGAAGGGACGAGCAGTTCTTC

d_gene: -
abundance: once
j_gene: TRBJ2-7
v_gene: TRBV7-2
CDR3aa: CASSPWDSVYEQYF
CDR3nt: TGTGCCAGCAGCCCCTGGGACTCTGTCTACGAGCAGTACTTC

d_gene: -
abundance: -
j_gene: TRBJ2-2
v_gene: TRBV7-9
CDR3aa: CASSLDRQGGELFF
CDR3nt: TGTGCCAGCAGCTTGGACAGACAAGGCGGGGAGCTGTTTTTT

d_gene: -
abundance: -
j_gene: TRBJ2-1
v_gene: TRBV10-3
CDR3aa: CAIASWRAFSYNEQFF
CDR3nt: TGTGCCATCGCGTCTTGGCGGGCTTTCTCCTACAATGAGCAGTTCTTC

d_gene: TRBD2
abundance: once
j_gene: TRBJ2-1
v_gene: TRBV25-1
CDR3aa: CASSEWGLASTVYNEQFF
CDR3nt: TGTGCCAGCAGTGAATGGGGACTAGCGAGCACCGTCTACAATGAGCAGTTCTTC

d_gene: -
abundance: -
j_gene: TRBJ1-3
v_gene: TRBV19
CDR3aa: CASSILGASGNTIYF
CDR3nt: TGTGCCAGTAGTATCCTCGGGGCCTCTGGAAACACCATATATTTT

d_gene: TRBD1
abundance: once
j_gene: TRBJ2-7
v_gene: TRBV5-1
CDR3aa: CASSRDRGYEQYF
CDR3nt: TGCGCCAGCAGCCGGGACAGGGGCTACGAGCAGTACTTC

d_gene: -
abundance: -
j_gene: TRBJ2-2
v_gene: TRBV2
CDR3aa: CASSVERDTGELFF
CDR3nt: TGTGCCAGCAGTGTAGAGAGGGACACCGGGGAGCTGTTTTTT

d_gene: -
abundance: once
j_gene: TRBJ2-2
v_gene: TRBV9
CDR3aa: CASSVVGAGELFF
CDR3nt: TGTGCCAGCAGCGTAGTAGGAGCCGGGGAGCTGTTTTTT

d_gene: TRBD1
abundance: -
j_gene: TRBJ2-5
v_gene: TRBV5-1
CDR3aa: CASSLDQGAATQYF
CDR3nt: TGCGCCAGCAGCTTGGACCAGGGGGCTGCGACCCAGTACTTC

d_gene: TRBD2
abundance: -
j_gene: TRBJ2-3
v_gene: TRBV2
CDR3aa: CASSQEGGFTDTQYF
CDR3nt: TGTGCCAGCTCCCAGGAGGGAGGGTTCACAGATACGCAGTATTTT

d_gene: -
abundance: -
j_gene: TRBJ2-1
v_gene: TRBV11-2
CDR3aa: CASSPPRVQGGLSYNEQFF
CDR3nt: TGTGCCAGCAGCCCCCCAAGGGTCCAGGGCGGTCTCTCCTACAATGAGCAGTTCTTC

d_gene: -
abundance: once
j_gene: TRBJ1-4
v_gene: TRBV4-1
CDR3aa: CACSTGRTNEKLFF
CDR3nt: TGCGCCTGCTCCACAGGGAGGACTAATGAAAAACTGTTTTTT

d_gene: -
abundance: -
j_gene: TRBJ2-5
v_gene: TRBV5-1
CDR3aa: CASSLVGGLQETQYF
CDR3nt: TGCGCCAGCAGCTTGGTGGGTGGTTTGCAAGAGACCCAGTACTTC

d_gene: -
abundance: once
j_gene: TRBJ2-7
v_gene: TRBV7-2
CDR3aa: CASSLGWGPVHEQYF
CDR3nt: TGTGCCAGCAGCTTAGGTTGGGGGCCCGTACACGAGCAGTACTTC

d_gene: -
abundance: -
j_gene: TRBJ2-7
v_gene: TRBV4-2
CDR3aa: CASSQGLGGYEQYF
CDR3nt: TGTGCCAGCAGCCAAGGCCTCGGAGGCTACGAGCAGTACTTC

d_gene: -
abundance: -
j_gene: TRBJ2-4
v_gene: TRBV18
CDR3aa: CASSPLREKNIQYF
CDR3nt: TGTGCCAGCTCACCTCTCAGGGAGAAAAACATTCAGTACTTC

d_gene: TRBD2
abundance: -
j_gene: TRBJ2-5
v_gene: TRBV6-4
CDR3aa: CASSDGGEGQGEETQYF
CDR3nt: TGTGCCAGCAGTGACGGAGGGGAGGGCCAGGGAGAAGAGACCCAGTACTTC

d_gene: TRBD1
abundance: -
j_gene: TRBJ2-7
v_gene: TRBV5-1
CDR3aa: CASSLQGEGYEQYF
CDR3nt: TGCGCCAGCAGCTTACAGGGGGAAGGCTACGAGCAGTACTTC

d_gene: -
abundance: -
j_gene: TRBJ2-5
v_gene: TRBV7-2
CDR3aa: CASSLRQETQYF
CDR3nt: TGTGCCAGCAGCTTACGCCAAGAGACCCAGTACTTC

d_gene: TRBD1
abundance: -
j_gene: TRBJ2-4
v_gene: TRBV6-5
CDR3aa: CASRRTGTGKNIQYF
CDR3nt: TGTGCCAGCAGACGCACCGGGACAGGGAAAAACATTCAGTACTTC

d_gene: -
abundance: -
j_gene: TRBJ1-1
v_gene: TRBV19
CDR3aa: CASSSEVGVNTEAFF
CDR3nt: TGTGCCAGTAGTAGTGAGGTGGGAGTTAACACTGAAGCTTTCTTT